The following is a T cell receptor beta chain sequence with its context. Antigen unknown. TCRdb keeps only in-frame clones here, not all; method: immunoSEQ multiplex PCR. Of more than 14,000 clones in the sample, 62% were seen once. The data are from a study of radiation and T cells in renal cell carcinoma. Study-wide points: Irradiated tumors held more dominant CDR3 motifs than control tumors.

Germline CDR1 and CDR2: LNHDA and SQIVND (reference sequence). V gave up 8 bases and J gave up 6 bases, with 13 bases separating them. This CDR3 spans 13 amino acids. The sample's treatment: treatment-naive control, cytoreductive nephrectomy. Sequenced control tumors were from over ten males and a handful of females, median age approximately 50. The material sequenced was tumor tissue, taken from a patient whose treatment was nephrectomy without radiotherapy. The receptor was derived from a man in his sixties with renal cell carcinoma. The chain employs TRBV19 and TRBJ1-4; possible D gene TRBD1, 6 bases. CDR3 amino acids: CASSNRGHEKLFF. CDR3 sequence (DNA): TGTGCCAGTTCGAACCGGGGGCATGAAAAACTGTTTTTT.